The entry below describes one TCR beta chain. The antigen is unknown. CDR3 length: 14 amino acids. CDR1 is KGHSH, CDR2 LQKENI, per germline. V gave up 5 bases and J gave up 1 base, with 11 bases separating them. Assay used: immunoSEQ multiplex PCR; TCRdb lists only in-frame clones, some missing. Among approximately 110,000 clones listed, about 67% were seen once. These data belong to a study of shared clonotypes between healthy human individuals. Turning to the study itself: Donors were a couple of women and a few men aged 18 to 49. Study conclusions and caveats: Clonotype sharing among donors likely depends on sequencing depth. Naive subsets generally exceeded memory subsets in estimated richness.

Pooled CD45RO+ cells and CCR7-negative CD45RA+ TemRA cells made up CD8 memory. The chain recombines TRBV18 with TRBJ1-1; D is unresolved. Sequenced material: memory CD8+ T cells sorted from blood. Noted subset: CD45RO+ cells pooled with CCR7-negative TemRA cells. The clonotype originates from a woman aged 25 to 45 in good health. CDR3 DNA: TGTGCCAGCTCATCCCGCTCTGCGAACACTGAAGCTTTCTTT. This sequence encodes CASSSRSANTEAFF.